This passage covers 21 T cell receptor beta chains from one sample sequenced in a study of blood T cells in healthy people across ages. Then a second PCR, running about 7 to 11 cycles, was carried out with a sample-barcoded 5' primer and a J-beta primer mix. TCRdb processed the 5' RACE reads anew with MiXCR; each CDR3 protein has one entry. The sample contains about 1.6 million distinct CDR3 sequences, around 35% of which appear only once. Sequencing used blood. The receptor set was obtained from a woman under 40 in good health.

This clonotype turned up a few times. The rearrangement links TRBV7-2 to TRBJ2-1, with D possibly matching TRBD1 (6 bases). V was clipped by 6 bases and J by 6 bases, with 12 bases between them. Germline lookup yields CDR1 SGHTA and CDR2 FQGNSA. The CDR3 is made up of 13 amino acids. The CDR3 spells CASRGTHTNEQFF. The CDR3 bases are TGTGCCAGCAGGGGGACACATACCAATGAGCAGTTCTTC.

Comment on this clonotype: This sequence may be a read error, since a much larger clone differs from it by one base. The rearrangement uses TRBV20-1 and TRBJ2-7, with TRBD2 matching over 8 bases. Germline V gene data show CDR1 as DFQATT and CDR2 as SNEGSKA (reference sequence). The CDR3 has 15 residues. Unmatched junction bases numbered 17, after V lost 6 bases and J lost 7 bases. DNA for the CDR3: TGCAGTGCAGCTCCAGCGGGGGCCCTTTACAATGAGCAGTACTTC. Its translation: CSAAPAGALYNEQYF.

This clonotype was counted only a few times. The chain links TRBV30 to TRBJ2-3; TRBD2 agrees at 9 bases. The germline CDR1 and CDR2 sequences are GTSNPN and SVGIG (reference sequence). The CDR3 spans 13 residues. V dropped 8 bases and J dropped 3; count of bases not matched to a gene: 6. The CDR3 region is CAASGGRTDTQYF. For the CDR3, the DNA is TGTGCCGCGAGCGGGGGGAGGACAGATACGCAGTATTTT.

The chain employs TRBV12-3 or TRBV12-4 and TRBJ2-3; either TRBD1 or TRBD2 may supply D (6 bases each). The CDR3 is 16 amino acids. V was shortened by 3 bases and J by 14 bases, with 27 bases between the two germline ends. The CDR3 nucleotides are TGTGCCAGCAGTTTTTTGACGGGGGCGAACACCGGGGAGCTGTATTTT. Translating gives CASSFLTGANTGELYF.

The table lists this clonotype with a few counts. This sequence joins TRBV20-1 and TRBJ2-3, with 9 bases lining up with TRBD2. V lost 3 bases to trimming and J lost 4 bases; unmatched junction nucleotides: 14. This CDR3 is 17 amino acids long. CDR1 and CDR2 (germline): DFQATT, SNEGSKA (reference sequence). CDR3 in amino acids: CSASSYGSGSTADTQYF. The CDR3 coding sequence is TGCAGTGCTAGTAGTTATGGTAGCGGGAGTACCGCAGATACGCAGTATTTT.

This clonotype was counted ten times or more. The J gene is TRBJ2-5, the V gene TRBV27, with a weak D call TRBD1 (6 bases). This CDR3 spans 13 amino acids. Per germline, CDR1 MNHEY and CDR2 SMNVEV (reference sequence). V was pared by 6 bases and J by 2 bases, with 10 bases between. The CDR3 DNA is TGTGCCAGCAGCTTGAGGGGGCAAGAGACCCAGTACTTC. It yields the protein CASSLRGQETQYF.

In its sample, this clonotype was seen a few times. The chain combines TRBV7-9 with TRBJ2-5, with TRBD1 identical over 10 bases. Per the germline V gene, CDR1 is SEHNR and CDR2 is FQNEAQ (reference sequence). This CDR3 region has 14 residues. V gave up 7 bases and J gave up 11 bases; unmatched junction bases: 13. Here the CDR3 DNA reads TGTGCCAGCAACACCGGGACAGGGGTAGGGGAGCAGTACTTC. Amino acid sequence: CASNTGTGVGEQYF.

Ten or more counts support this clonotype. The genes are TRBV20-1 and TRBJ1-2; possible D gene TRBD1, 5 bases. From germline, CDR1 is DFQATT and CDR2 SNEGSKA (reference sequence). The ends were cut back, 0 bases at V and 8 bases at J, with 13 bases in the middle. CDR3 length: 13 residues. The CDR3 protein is CSAREGVDGGYTF. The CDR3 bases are TGCAGTGCTAGAGAAGGGGTCGATGGAGGCTACACCTTC.

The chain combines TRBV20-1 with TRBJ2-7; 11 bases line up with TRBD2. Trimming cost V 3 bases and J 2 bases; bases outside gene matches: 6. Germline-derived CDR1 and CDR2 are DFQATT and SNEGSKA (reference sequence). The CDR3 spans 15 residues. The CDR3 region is CSARPTSGSTYEQYF. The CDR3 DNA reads TGCAGTGCTAGGCCTACTAGCGGGAGTACCTACGAGCAGTACTTC.

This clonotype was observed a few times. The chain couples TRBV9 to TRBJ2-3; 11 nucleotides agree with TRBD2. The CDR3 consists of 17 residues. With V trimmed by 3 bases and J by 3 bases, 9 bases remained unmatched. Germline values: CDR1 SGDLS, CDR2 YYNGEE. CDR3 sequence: CASSGTGTSGYTDTQYF. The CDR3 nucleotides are TGTGCCAGCAGCGGTACTGGGACTAGCGGTTATACAGATACGCAGTATTTT.

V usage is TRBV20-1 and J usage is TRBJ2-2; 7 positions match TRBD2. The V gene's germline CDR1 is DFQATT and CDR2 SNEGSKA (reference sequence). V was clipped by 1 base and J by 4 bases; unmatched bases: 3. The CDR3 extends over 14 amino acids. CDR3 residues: CSARVASGTGELFF. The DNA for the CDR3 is TGCAGTGCTAGAGTAGCTAGCGGCACCGGGGAGCTGTTTTTT.

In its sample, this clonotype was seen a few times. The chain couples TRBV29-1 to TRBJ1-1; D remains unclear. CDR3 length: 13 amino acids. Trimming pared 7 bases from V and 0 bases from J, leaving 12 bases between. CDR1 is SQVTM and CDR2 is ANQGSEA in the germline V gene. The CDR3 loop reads CSAQPGLNTEAFF. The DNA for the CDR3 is TGCAGCGCCCAACCCGGACTGAACACTGAAGCTTTCTTT.

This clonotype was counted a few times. The CDR3 DNA follows: TGTGCCAGCAGTTTAGAGAATGTGCAGTACTTC. Translation: CASSLENVQYF. V gene TRBV12-3 or TRBV12-4 combines with J gene TRBJ2-7; D is unresolved. This CDR3 comprises 11 residues. The V end lost 1 base, the J end lost 9 bases, and 7 bases lay between the germline ends.

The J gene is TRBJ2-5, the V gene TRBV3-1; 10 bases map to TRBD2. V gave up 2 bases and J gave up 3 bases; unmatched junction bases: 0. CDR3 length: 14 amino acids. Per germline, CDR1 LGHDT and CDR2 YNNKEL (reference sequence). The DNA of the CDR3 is TGTGCCAGCAGCCAAAGCGGGAGGGAAGAGACCCAGTACTTC. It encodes CASSQSGREETQYF.

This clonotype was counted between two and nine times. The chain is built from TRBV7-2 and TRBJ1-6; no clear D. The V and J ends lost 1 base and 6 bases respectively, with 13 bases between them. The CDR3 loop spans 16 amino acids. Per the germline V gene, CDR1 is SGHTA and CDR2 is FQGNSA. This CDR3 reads CASSLGGWTLNSPLHF. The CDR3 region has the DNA TGTGCCAGCAGCTTAGGTGGCTGGACCCTTAATTCACCCCTCCACTTT.

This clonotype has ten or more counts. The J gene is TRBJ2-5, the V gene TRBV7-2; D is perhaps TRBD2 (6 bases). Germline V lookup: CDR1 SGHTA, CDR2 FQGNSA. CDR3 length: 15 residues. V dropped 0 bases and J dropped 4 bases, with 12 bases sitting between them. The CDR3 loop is CASSLAVGGRETQYF. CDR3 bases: TGTGCCAGCAGCTTAGCGGTGGGGGGTAGAGAGACCCAGTACTTC. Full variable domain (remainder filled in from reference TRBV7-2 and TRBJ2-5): GAGVSQSPSNKVTEKGKDVELRCDPISGHTALYWYRQSLGQGLEFLIYFQGNSAPDKSGLPSDRFSAERTGGSVSTLTIQRTQQEDSAVYLCASSLAVGGRETQYFGPGTRLLVL.

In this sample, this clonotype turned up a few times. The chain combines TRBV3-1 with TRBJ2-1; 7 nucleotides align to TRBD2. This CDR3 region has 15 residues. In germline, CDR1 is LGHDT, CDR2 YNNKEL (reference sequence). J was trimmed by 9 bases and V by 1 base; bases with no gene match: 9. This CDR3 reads CASSQGDYLDGEQFF. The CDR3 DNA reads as TGTGCCAGCAGCCAAGGGGACTACTTAGATGGTGAGCAGTTCTTC.

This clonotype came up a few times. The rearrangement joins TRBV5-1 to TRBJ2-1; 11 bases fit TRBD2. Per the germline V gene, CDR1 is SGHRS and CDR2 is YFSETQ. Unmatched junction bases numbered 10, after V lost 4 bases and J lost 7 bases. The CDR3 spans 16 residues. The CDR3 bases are TGCGCCAGCAGCCCTGGCCAGTCTAGCGGGGGGAATGAGCAGTTCTTC. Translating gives CASSPGQSSGGNEQFF.

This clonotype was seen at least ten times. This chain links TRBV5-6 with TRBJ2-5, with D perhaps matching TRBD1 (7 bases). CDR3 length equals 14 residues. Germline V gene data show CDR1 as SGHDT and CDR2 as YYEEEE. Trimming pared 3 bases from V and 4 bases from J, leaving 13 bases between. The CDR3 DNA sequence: TGTGCCAGCAGCTCCGGACAGGAGGGAGAGACCCAGTACTTC. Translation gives CASSSGQEGETQYF.

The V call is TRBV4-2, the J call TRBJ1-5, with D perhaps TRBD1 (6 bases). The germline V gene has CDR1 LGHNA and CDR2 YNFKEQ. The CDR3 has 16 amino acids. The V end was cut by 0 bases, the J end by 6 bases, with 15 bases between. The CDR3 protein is CASSQDGDNRSQPQHF. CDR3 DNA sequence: TGTGCCAGCAGCCAAGATGGGGACAATCGGAGTCAGCCCCAGCATTTT.

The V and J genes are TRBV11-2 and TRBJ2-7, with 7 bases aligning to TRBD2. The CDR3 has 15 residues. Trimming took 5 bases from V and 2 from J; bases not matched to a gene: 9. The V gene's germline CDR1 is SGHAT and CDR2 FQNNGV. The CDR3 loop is CASSSPGTIPYEQYF. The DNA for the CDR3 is TGTGCCAGCAGCAGCCCCGGGACTATTCCCTACGAGCAGTACTTC.